This entry features one T cell receptor (beta chain) sequence. Its antigen is not known. This sample was taken from a study of vaccination and CD4 T cells after COVID-19. Across the study: Cultures that served as controls received a CEFX pool, an HIV-1 Nef pool, or no peptide. Overall study findings and caveats: Median SARS-CoV-2-reactive clonotype numbers rose nonsignificantly, about 20 to 40.

Trimming removed 2 bases from V and 5 bases from J, with 16 bases in between. Germline CDR1 reads SGDLS; CDR2 reads YYNGEE. The CDR3 consists of 15 residues. Cultured CD4+ T-cell DNA underwent Oncomine TCR Beta short-read sequencing. TCRdb re-analysed the PCR reads in MiXCR, keeping a single row per CDR3 protein. Of more than 15,000 distinct CDR3 sequences in the sample, around 46% are singletons; the top ten hold over 5.5%. Treatment reported: approximately nine-day PBMC culture with coronavirus spike peptide pools or control peptides (ViraFEST assay). The V and J genes are TRBV9 and TRBJ1-2; D possibly corresponds to TRBD1 (6 bases). Specimen: CD4+ T cells from blood, cultured in vitro, collected before SARS-CoV-2 vaccination. The TCR was taken from a human donor who had recovered from COVID-19. The CDR3 bases are TGTGCCAGCAGCGTTGGACAGAATTGGGGATATGGCTACACCTTC. Its protein is CASSVGQNWGYGYTF.